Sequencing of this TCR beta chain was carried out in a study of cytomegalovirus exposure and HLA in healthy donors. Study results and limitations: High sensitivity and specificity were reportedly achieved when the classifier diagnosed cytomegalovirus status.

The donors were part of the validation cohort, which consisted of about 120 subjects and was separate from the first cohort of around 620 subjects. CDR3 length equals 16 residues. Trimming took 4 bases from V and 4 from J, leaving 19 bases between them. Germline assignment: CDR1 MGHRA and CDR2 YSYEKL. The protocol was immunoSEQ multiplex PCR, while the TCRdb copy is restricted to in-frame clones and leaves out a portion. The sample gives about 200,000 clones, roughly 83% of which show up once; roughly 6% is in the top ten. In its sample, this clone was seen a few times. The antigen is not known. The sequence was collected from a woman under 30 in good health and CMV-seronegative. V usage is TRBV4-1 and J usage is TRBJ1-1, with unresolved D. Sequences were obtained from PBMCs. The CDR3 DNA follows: TGCGCCAGCAGCCTCCCCGGTGCAGGCTCGGCCACTGAAGCTTTCTTT. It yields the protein CASSLPGAGSATEAFF.